The present T cell receptor (beta chain) was sequenced within a study of blood T cells in healthy people across ages (dated by TCRdb to the mid-2010s). For context, the study as a whole: Template switching captured roughly one uniquely barcoded TCR beta cDNA molecule per two T cells in model experiments. Using deep sequencing normalized with unique cDNA molecular identifiers, the study measured how TCR beta repertoire diversity changes with age. Donors were grouped into four age groups: young (average 16 years), middle-aged (39), aged (roughly 62) and long-lived (around 80). Donors of different ages were randomly distributed across sequencing lanes to avoid experimental bias. Using the same blood draw, the study looked at two additional independent replicas of 1 million unique cDNA reads for two donors, one aged 18 to 29 and the other aged 80 or older.

The roughly 39 donors, aged about 6 to 100 years, were systemically healthy Caucasian individuals from Russia. Each donor gave ten milliliters of peripheral blood, collected into EDTA-treated Vacutainer tubes. Ficoll-Paque density-gradient centrifugation was used to isolate PBMCs, with at least 6.5 million obtained per sample. Total RNA was extracted from PBMCs with Trizol reagent, with at least 6 micrograms obtained per sample. Naive CD45RAhigh/CD27high T cell percentages were measured by flow cytometry on a PBMC aliquot from every donor. Reading from cysteine to phenylalanine, the CDR3 counts 14 amino acids. Only CDR3 DNA is held: 42 bases, read in frame from base 1. The germline V gene provides CDR1 ENHRY and CDR2 SYGVKD. Trimming takes 0 bases from V and 8 bases from J, and the germline ends sit 13 bases apart. In the case of this clonotype: Its binding antigen is unknown. No base quality values were provided; no much bigger clone lies one nucleotide off.

Study-wide findings and limitations: Compared with the aged group, the long-lived group had more naive CD4+ T cells, fewer expanded clones and increased TCR diversity, suggesting age selection. Observed TCR beta diversity per million T cells fell roughly linearly with age, and a significant reduction was already apparent by age around 40. The CMV infection status of donors was not known, potentially confounding age-related changes in expanded clonotypes. Total diversity estimates from one million sequenced T cells were considered lower bounds and underestimates. A strong correlation was found between observed TCR beta diversity and the percentage of naive T cells measured by flow cytometry. Conclusive comparison of naive and antigen-experienced compartments was prevented by the profiling of bulk unsorted PBMCs.

Library preparation used 5' RACE. The instrument given in TCRdb is Illumina HiSeq 2500. A second PCR of roughly 7 to 12 cycles was run with a J-beta primer mix and a sample-barcoded 5' primer. A template-switch 5' adaptor carrying 12 random nucleotides introduced a unique molecular identifier onto each TCR beta cDNA molecule. Each sample yielded at least 2.5 million CDR3-containing paired-end reads. The Mint cDNA synthesis kit, primed by a TRBC-specific oligonucleotide, was used to synthesize first-strand cDNA from all RNA. All cDNA was treated with uracil-DNA glycosylase and then went through a first 18-cycle PCR with the universal primers M1SS and BC2_uni_R. In the original analysis: For normalization, 1 million high-quality reads, each with a distinct molecular identifier, were randomly selected from each sample. Reads sharing molecular identifiers were discarded rather than binned into consensus sequences. MiTCR, with a Q25 quality threshold and the strictest error-elimination algorithm, was used for CDR3 identification, clonotype clustering and error correction. Lower-bound total TCR beta diversity was estimated with a nonparametric unseen species model using Euler transformation. In-frame beta chains were kept once TCRdb had trimmed the public reads at Q25 with fastp and called clones with MiXCR. Every CDR3 protein is listed once, alongside the most common genes and DNA of its rows. These V and J calls derive from TCRdb rather than the authors' analysis. Counted in this sample were about a million distinct CDR3 sequences; roughly 51% of them appeared once. The ten most abundant clones make up about 21% of the sample.

This TCR came from a woman aged 55 to 70 in good health. The rearranged segments are TRBV10-3 and TRBJ1-1; TRBD1 is a weak D gene call, 6 bases matching. What was sequenced was blood. The CDR3 here reads CAISESGRGGEAFF. The DNA is as follows: TGTGCCATCAGTGAGTCGGGAAGAGGGGGGGAAGCTTTCTTT.